The sequence of this T cell receptor beta chain was determined in a study of blood T cell repertoires in COVID-19. Looked up from germline, CDR1 is KGHDR and CDR2 is SFDVKD. With V trimmed by 8 bases and J by 2 bases, 2 bases remained unmatched. The CDR3 is 14 amino acids. Authors' analysis steps: Estimated nucleated cell counts came from reference gene primer amplification. Assay: immunoSEQ multiplex PCR; the TCRdb copy retains only in-frame clones and omits some. V and J calls and clone size are copied from that table; D and trimming were computed from the DNA. This repertoire shows about 110,000 clones, roughly 84% found once; its top ten account for 7.9%.

The specimen was peripheral blood. The gene calls are TRBV24-1 and TRBJ2-1, with 10 bases lining up with TRBD2. This sequence was found in a woman of 80 years or more with active or convalescent COVID-19. For the CDR3, the DNA is TGTGCCACCACTACTAGCGGGGCCTACAATGAGCAGTTCTTC. It specifies CATTTSGAYNEQFF.